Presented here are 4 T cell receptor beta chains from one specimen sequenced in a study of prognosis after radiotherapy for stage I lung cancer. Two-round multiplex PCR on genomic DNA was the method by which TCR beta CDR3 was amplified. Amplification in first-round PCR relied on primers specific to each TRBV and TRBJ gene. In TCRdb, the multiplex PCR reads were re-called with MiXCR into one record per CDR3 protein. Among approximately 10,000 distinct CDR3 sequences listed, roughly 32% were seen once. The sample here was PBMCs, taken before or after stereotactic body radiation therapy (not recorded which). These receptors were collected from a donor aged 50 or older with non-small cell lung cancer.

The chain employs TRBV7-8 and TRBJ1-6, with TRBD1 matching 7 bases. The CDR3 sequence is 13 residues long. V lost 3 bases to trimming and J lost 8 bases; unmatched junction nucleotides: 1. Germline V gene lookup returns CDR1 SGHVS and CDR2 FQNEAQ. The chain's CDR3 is CASSFTGDSPLHF. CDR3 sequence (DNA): TGTGCCAGCAGCTTTACAGGGGATTCACCCCTCCACTTT.

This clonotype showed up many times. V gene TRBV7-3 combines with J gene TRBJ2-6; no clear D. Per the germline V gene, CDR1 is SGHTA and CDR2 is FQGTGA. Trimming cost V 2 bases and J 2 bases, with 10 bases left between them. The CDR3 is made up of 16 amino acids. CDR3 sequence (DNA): TGTGCCAGCAGCTTATTACCCACAGCTGGGGCCAACGTCCTGACTTTC. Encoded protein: CASSLLPTAGANVLTF.

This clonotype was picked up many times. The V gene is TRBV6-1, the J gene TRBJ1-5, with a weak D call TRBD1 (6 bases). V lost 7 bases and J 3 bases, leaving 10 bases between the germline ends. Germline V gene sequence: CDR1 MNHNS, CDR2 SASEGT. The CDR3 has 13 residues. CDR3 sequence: CASTRGTNQPQHF. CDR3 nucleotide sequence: TGTGCCAGCACCAGGGGAACCAATCAGCCCCAGCATTTT.

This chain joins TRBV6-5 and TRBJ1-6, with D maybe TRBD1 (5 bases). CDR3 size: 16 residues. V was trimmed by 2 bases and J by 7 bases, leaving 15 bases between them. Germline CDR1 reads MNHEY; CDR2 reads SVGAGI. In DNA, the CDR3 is TGTGCCAGCAGTTACGGGGGTATGGAGGGGAATTCACCCCTCCACTTT. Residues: CASSYGGMEGNSPLHF.